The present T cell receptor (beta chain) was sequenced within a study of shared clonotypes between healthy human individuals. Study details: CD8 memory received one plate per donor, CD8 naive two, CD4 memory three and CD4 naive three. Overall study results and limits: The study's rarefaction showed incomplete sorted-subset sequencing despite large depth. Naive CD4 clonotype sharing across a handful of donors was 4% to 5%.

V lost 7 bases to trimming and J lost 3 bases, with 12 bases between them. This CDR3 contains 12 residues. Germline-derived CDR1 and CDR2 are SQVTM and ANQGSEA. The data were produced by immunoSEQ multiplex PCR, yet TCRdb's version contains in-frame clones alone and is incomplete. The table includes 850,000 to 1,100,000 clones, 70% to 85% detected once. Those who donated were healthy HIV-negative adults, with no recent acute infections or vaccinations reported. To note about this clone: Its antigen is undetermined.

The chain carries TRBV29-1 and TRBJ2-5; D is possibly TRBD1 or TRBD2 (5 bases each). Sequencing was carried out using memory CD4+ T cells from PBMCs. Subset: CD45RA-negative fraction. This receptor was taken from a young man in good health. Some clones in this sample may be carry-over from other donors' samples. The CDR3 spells CSGTGTEETQYF. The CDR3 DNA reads TGCAGCGGCACCGGGACGGAAGAGACCCAGTACTTC.